One and the same sample provided the 23 T cell receptor beta chains below, sequenced in a study of naive and memory T cell subsets. The SP2 primer and nested alpha and beta constant region primers amplified ligated cDNA in four rounds. TCRdb fed the UMI-ligation and nested PCR reads into MiXCR, producing one record per CDR3 protein. This sample has about 37,000 distinct CDR3 sequences, with roughly 9.6% found just once. Described treatment: skin biopsy from PPD injection site in Mantoux-positive individual. The library had UMIs added by 3' ligation of an oligonucleotide to TCR cDNA. The source was skin, collected from a tuberculin skin test site. These receptors all stem from an adult in good health.

This sequence joins TRBV24-1 and TRBJ2-7; D unresolved. Germline V CDR1 and CDR2: KGHDR, SFDVKD. Trimming pared 2 bases from V and 4 bases from J, leaving 11 bases between. This CDR3 comprises 14 residues. CDR3 residues: CATSDSPWGYEQYF. As DNA, the CDR3 is TGTGCCACCAGTGATTCCCCCTGGGGATACGAGCAGTACTTC.

The chain links TRBV29-1 to TRBJ2-1, with 8 bases that match TRBD2. V lost 4 bases, J lost 4 bases, and 15 bases stayed unmatched. The CDR3 totals 17 residues. Germline V gene data show CDR1 as SQVTM and CDR2 as ANQGSEA. CDR3 loop: CSVVIRTGTSTYNEQFF. CDR3 nucleotide sequence: TGCAGCGTTGTTATCAGAACCGGGACTAGTACTTACAATGAGCAGTTCTTC.

The chain carries TRBV7-8 and TRBJ1-1; D possibly corresponds to TRBD1 (5 bases). Looked up from germline, CDR1 is SGHVS and CDR2 is FQNEAQ. The CDR3 consists of 15 residues. Trimming stripped 3 bases from V and 4 bases from J, with 15 bases between. CDR3 coding DNA: TGTGCCAGCAGCTTGGAGAGGTGGCAGGGCACTGAAGCTTTCTTT. Amino acid sequence: CASSLERWQGTEAFF.

The V gene is TRBV10-3, the J gene TRBJ2-4; D is perhaps TRBD1 or TRBD2 (7 bases each). CDR1 and CDR2 (germline): ENHRY, SYGVKD. Trimming left V 4 bases short and J 7 bases short, with 20 bases between. The CDR3 is 16 residues long. The CDR3 region is CAISAAETGRGNIQYF. CDR3 DNA sequence: TGTGCCATCAGTGCAGCAGAGACAGGGCGGGGGAACATTCAGTACTTC.

The sample holds many counts of this clonotype. The V call is TRBV6-2 or TRBV6-3, the J call TRBJ2-5; D call uncertain. The V gene lost 3 bases and the J gene lost 4 bases, with 9 bases spanning the gap. The CDR3 loop spans 13 amino acids. Germline lookup yields CDR1 MNHEY and CDR2 SVGEGT. The CDR3 DNA reads as TGTGCCAGCAGTTATCAGGAATTAGAGACCCAGTACTTC. This codes for CASSYQELETQYF.

This clonotype was observed at least ten times. This sequence joins TRBV9 and TRBJ1-1; no clear D. Trimming removed 0 bases at V and 1 base at J, with 10 bases between. The CDR3 consists of 15 residues. CDR1 and CDR2 (germline): SGDLS, YYNGEE. The CDR3 DNA follows: TGTGCCAGCAGCGTAGGAGGGCTCCCGAACACTGAAGCTTTCTTT. Its protein product is CASSVGGLPNTEAFF.

The sample holds a few counts of this clonotype. This chain uses TRBV14 with TRBJ1-2, with 9 bases fitting TRBD1. The CDR3 length is 14 residues. Germline CDR1 reads SGHDN; CDR2 reads FVKESK. J was trimmed by 2 bases and V by 4 bases; bases with no gene match: 2. The CDR3 here is CASSPDRGNYGYTF. The CDR3 DNA reads as TGTGCCAGCAGCCCCGACAGGGGGAACTATGGCTACACCTTC.

The chain carries TRBV11-2 and TRBJ2-5; 7 bases fit TRBD2. Germline CDR1 SGHAT, CDR2 FQNNGV. The length of the CDR3 is 17 residues. J gave up 2 bases and V 2 bases, and 11 bases lay outside the gene matches. CDR3 sequence (DNA): TGTGCCAGCAGCTTATCAACTTGGGGGGGGGGACAAGAGACCCAGTACTTC. Translating it yields CASSLSTWGGGQETQYF.

There are a few counts of this clonotype. The chain carries TRBV5-6 and TRBJ2-7; D uncertain. Germline V gives CDR1 SGHDT, CDR2 YYEEEE. Trimming removed 0 bases from V and 6 bases from J, with 10 bases in between. This CDR3 comprises 13 residues. CDR3: CASSLGLPSEQYF. The CDR3 nucleotides read TGTGCCAGCAGCTTGGGACTCCCATCCGAGCAGTACTTC.

This clonotype has a count of ten or more. The genes are TRBV30 and TRBJ2-7; D assignment may be TRBD1 or TRBD2 (6 bases each). The germline V gene has CDR1 GTSNPN and CDR2 SVGIG (reference sequence). The V and J ends lost 5 bases and 2 bases respectively, with 16 bases between them. CDR3 length: 14 residues. The CDR3 spells CAWDGSGATYEQYF. In nucleotides, the CDR3 is TGTGCCTGGGACGGATCGGGGGCTACCTACGAGCAGTACTTC.

This clonotype was recorded at least ten times. The chain combines TRBV12-3 or TRBV12-4 with TRBJ2-5; a weak D match, TRBD2 (6 bases). The V end lost 4 bases, the J end lost 5 bases, and 17 bases lay between the germline ends. This CDR3 spans 15 amino acids. CDR3 loop: CASSSAGSSGETQYF. DNA for the CDR3: TGTGCCAGCAGTTCCGCCGGGAGCAGTGGGGAGACCCAGTACTTC.

The rearrangement joins TRBV20-1 to TRBJ2-4; D is uncertain. CDR1 is DFQATT, CDR2 SNEGSKA, per germline (reference sequence). The CDR3 contains 13 residues. V shed 6 bases and J shed 8 bases, with 17 bases lying between them. CDR3 amino acids: CSAKVQQRDIQYF. The CDR3 DNA follows: TGCAGTGCAAAGGTGCAACAAAGGGACATTCAGTACTTC.

This clonotype occurred many times. The chain joins TRBV7-9 to TRBJ2-2; no definite D call. Between the trimmed V and J ends, which lost 2 bases and 6 bases, there was a span of 16 bases. This CDR3 spans 16 amino acids. Germline-derived CDR1 and CDR2 are SEHNR and FQNEAQ (reference sequence). Here the CDR3 DNA reads TGTGCCAGCAGCTTACCGCAGGCAACGGGCTCCGGGGAGCTGTTTTTT. As protein: CASSLPQATGSGELFF.

There are a few counts of this clonotype. The V and J genes are TRBV2 and TRBJ1-5; a possible D gene is TRBD1 (6 bases). V lost 5 bases to trimming and J lost 4 bases, with 15 bases between them. Germline lookup yields CDR1 SNHLY and CDR2 FYNNEI. This CDR3 is 15 amino acids long. CDR3 DNA sequence: TGTGCCAGCAGTCCGATGACAGGACTAAATCAGCCCCAGCATTTT. Amino acids: CASSPMTGLNQPQHF.

The table lists this clonotype with many counts. The chain carries TRBV29-1 and TRBJ1-3; D gene uncertain. The CDR3 contains 15 residues. Germline values: CDR1 SQVTM, CDR2 ANQGSEA. V gave up 5 bases and J gave up 0 bases, with 14 bases separating them. The CDR3 loop reads CSVSAPQSSGNTIYF. CDR3 nucleotides: TGCAGCGTTTCCGCACCCCAGAGCTCTGGAAACACCATATATTTT.

This clonotype has at least ten counts. V usage is TRBV18 and J usage is TRBJ2-1, with TRBD2 identical over 7 bases. The junction had 11 bases not matched to a gene; V was cut back by 3 bases and J by 9 bases. The CDR3 is made up of 15 amino acids. CDR1 is KGHSH, CDR2 LQKENI, per germline. CDR3 loop: CASSPGKQRGGEQFF. The DNA for the CDR3 is TGTGCCAGCTCACCTGGGAAGCAGCGGGGAGGTGAGCAGTTCTTC.

This clonotype has a handful of counts. J is TRBJ2-3 and V is TRBV10-2; the match to TRBD2 covers 7 bases. Unmatched junction bases numbered 6, after V lost 2 bases and J lost 4 bases. Germline values: CDR1 WSHSY, CDR2 SAAADI. This CDR3 is built from 15 residues. CDR3 sequence (DNA): TGCGCCAGCAGTGAGCGGCGGGAGAGGGCAGATACGCAGTATTTT. Translation gives CASSERRERADTQYF.

This clonotype occurred a few times. The V and J genes are TRBV2 and TRBJ2-7; D is possibly TRBD1 (6 bases). This CDR3 has 14 residues. From germline, CDR1 is SNHLY and CDR2 FYNNEI. V lost 4 bases, J lost 5 bases, and 15 bases lay in between. CDR3 nucleotide sequence: TGTGCCAGCAGTGGGGTCCAGGGGATGCACGAGCAGTACTTC. Translated: CASSGVQGMHEQYF.

This clonotype has at least ten counts. The chain employs TRBV10-3 and TRBJ2-1, with 12 bases lining up with TRBD2. Germline-derived CDR1 and CDR2 are ENHRY and SYGVKD. V dropped 6 bases and J dropped 0; count of bases not matched to a gene: 6. CDR3 size: 17 residues. The CDR3 DNA follows: TGTGCCATCAGGGAAGGACTAGCGGGGACCTCCTACAATGAGCAGTTCTTC. Translating it yields CAIREGLAGTSYNEQFF.

This clonotype has at least ten counts. The CDR3 DNA reads TGTGCCAGCTCAGCCACTAGCGGGCGCAACAATGAGCAGTTCTTC. It encodes CASSATSGRNNEQFF. This chain uses TRBV18 with TRBJ2-1; TRBD2 matches at 9 bases. This CDR3 is 15 amino acids long. Germline V gene data show CDR1 as KGHSH and CDR2 as LQKENI. Trimming cost V 5 bases and J 5 bases; bases outside gene matches: 7.

This chain joins TRBV19 and TRBJ2-3; 8 bases align to TRBD1. This CDR3 is built from 14 residues. Germline V gene sequence: CDR1 LNHDA, CDR2 SQIVND (reference sequence). With 7 bases clipped from V and 2 bases from J, the junction kept 5 bases outside the gene matches. CDR3 protein: CASTLDRDTDTQYF. CDR3 coding DNA: TGTGCCAGTACCCTGGACAGGGACACAGATACGCAGTATTTT.

In its sample, this clonotype was seen many times. The chain employs TRBV28 and TRBJ2-1; D is possibly TRBD2 (6 bases). The V end lost 8 bases, the J end lost 9 bases, and 20 bases lay between the germline ends. This CDR3 contains 14 residues. Germline loops: CDR1 MDHEN, CDR2 SYDVKM. This CDR3 reads CASGGGREISEQFF. The CDR3 region has the DNA TGTGCCAGCGGTGGTGGGCGGGAAATAAGTGAGCAGTTCTTC. The full variable domain, in which reference TRBV28 and TRBJ2-1 provide the parts outside the CDR3, is DVKVTQSSRYLVKRTGEKVFLECVQDMDHENMFWYRQDPGLGLRLIYFSYDVKMKEKGDIPEGYSVSREKKERFSLILESASTNQTSMYLCASGGGREISEQFFGPGTRLTVL.

This clonotype occurred many times. This chain uses TRBV12-3 or TRBV12-4 with TRBJ2-2, with a possible D match to TRBD1 (5 bases). The CDR3 contains 14 residues. Trimming left V 3 bases short and J 6 bases short, with 11 bases between. The CDR3 nucleotides read TGTGCCAGCAGTTTTCAGGGCCGTTCCGGGGAGCTGTTTTTT. Translation gives CASSFQGRSGELFF.